The clone carrying this T cell receptor beta chain is a singleton in its sample. This sample was taken from a study of blood T cell repertoires in COVID-19. As for the study in general: From T cells, B-cell-depleted T cells, or PBMCs came the material, which was cDNA or gDNA.

Germline lookup yields CDR1 SGHTA and CDR2 FQGTGA. With 4 bases clipped from V and 7 bases from J, the junction kept 4 bases outside the gene matches. This CDR3 comprises 14 residues. Original processing methods: Amplification from reference gene primers served as the basis for estimated nucleated cell counts. The data were produced by immunoSEQ multiplex PCR, yet TCRdb's version contains in-frame clones alone and is incomplete. The V and J calls and the clone size are those of that table, but D and trimming were determined from the DNA. Of about 88,000 clones in the sample, approximately 89% are singletons; the top ten hold roughly 10%.

The chain couples TRBV7-3 to TRBJ1-6, with 7 bases matching TRBD1. The TCR sequence derives from a man older than 75 with acute or convalescent COVID-19. The source material was peripheral blood. In nucleotides, the CDR3 is TGTGCCAGCAGCTCGACAGGGAAGAATTCACCCCTCCACTTT. The encoded protein is CASSSTGKNSPLHF.